Each of the 16 T cell receptor beta chains below was sequenced from the same sample in a study of beta chain features in type 1 diabetes. Study observations and caveats: Among all four CD4+ subsets, Type 1 diabetes patients had TCRB CDR3s that were moderately but significantly shorter.

Reverse transcription of all isolated RNA meant that expressed TCRB transcripts were sequenced. Profiling relied on immunoSEQ multiplex PCR, and the TCRdb table lists in-frame clones only, not all of them. This sample has about 150,000 clones; 7.5% to 8.5% occur once, and the top ten carry roughly 0.5%. Their target antigens are unknown. Input material: central memory CD4+ T cells from blood. These receptors all come from a man aged 18 to 29 with type 1 diabetes.

The rearrangement uses TRBV29-1 and TRBJ1-2; 7 nucleotides agree with TRBD1. This CDR3 region has 13 residues. V dropped 5 bases and J dropped 2; count of bases not matched to a gene: 5. Germline-derived CDR1 and CDR2 are SQVTM and ANQGSEA. The CDR3 DNA reads as TGCAGCGTTCTATGGACAGGAAACTATGGCTACACCTTC. Translation: CSVLWTGNYGYTF.

The genes are TRBV19 and TRBJ2-7; D is unclear. The V end was cut by 4 bases, the J end by 5 bases, with 12 bases between. This CDR3 region has 13 residues. CDR1 is LNHDA and CDR2 is SQIVND in the germline V gene (reference sequence). The CDR3: CASSNQVLNEQYF. For the CDR3, the DNA is TGTGCCAGTAGTAATCAGGTATTAAACGAGCAGTACTTC.

The chain is built from TRBV10-3 and TRBJ1-6, with 8 nucleotides matching TRBD1. This CDR3 comprises 13 residues. Germline values: CDR1 ENHRY, CDR2 SYGVKD. The V gene end was trimmed by 10 bases and the J gene end by 7 bases; junction bases not matched to a gene: 6. CDR3 sequence: CATKQGVNSPLHF. DNA of the CDR3: TGTGCCACTAAACAGGGGGTGAATTCACCCCTCCACTTT.

There are a few counts of this clone. J is TRBJ2-4 and V is TRBV18, with TRBD1 identical over 7 bases. The CDR3 runs 14 residues. Per germline, CDR1 KGHSH and CDR2 LQKENI. The V gene end was trimmed by 3 bases and the J gene end by 1 base; junction bases not matched to a gene: 0. Here the CDR3 reads CASSPDRAKNIQYF. CDR3 sequence (DNA): TGTGCCAGCTCACCGGACAGGGCCAAAAACATTCAGTACTTC.

The chain joins TRBV27 to TRBJ2-5; 7 nucleotides line up with TRBD2. The CDR3 loop spans 16 amino acids. Germline V gene data show CDR1 as MNHEY and CDR2 as SMNVEV (reference sequence). Unmatched junction bases numbered 16, after V lost 8 bases and J lost 4 bases. CDR3 DNA: TGTGCCAGCCGGTCCCCGGCGGCGGGAGATCCAGAGACCCAGTACTTC. This encodes CASRSPAAGDPETQYF.

This clone was counted only a few times. This chain joins TRBV28 and TRBJ2-5, with TRBD1 matching over 12 bases. The V segment lost 5 bases and the J segment 4 bases; nucleotides outside the gene matches: 5. Germline loops: CDR1 MDHEN, CDR2 SYDVKM. This CDR3 is 15 amino acids long. The DNA of the CDR3 is TGTGCCAGCAGTGGCCGGGACAGGGGGCTAGAGACCCAGTACTTC. Amino acid sequence: CASSGRDRGLETQYF.

This clone was seen many times. The gene calls are TRBV7-9 and TRBJ2-3; a possible D gene is TRBD2 (7 bases). The CDR3 covers 16 residues. CDR1 and CDR2 (germline): SEHNR, FQNEAQ (reference sequence). V lost 3 bases, J lost 4 bases, and 17 bases lay in between. The CDR3 sequence is CASSLDLGGRADTQYF. In nucleotides, the CDR3 is TGTGCCAGCAGCTTGGATTTGGGGGGGCGCGCAGATACGCAGTATTTT. Based on the CDR3 plus reference TRBV7-9 and TRBJ2-3, the full variable domain is DTGVSQNPRHKITKRGQNVTFRCDPISEHNRLYWYRQTLGQGPEFLTYFQNEAQLEKSRLLSDRFSAERPKGSFSTLEIQRTEQGDSAMYLCASSLDLGGRADTQYFGPGTRLTVL.

V is TRBV11-2 and J is TRBJ2-1; maybe TRBD1 (5 bases). Looked up from germline, CDR1 is SGHAT and CDR2 is FQNNGV. This CDR3 is 19 amino acids long. Trimming pared 2 bases from V and 4 bases from J, leaving 24 bases between. CDR3 bases: TGTGCCAGCAGCTTACTCTCGGTTGATGTCCAGGGTTCATACAATGAGCAGTTCTTC. Residues: CASSLLSVDVQGSYNEQFF.

The V and J genes are TRBV30 and TRBJ2-5; no clear D. Trimming shortened V by 0 bases and J by 5 bases, and 10 bases separated the two germline ends. Germline CDR1 GTSNPN, CDR2 SVGIG (reference sequence). The CDR3 sequence is 13 residues long. The CDR3 spells CAWSVGASETQYF. In DNA, the CDR3 is TGTGCCTGGAGTGTAGGAGCTTCGGAGACCCAGTACTTC. Full variable domain (missing parts from reference TRBV30 and TRBJ2-5): SQTIHQWPATLVQPVGSPLSLECTVEGTSNPNLYWYRQAAGRGLQLLFYSVGIGQISSEVPQNLSASRPQDRQFILSSKKLLLSDSGFYLCAWSVGASETQYFGPGTRLLVL.

The chain carries TRBV6-5 and TRBJ2-7, with D perhaps matching TRBD2 (6 bases). Germline CDR1 reads MNHEY; CDR2 reads SVGAGI. Trimming took 6 bases from V and 3 from J, leaving 12 bases between them. The CDR3 spans 13 residues. Here the CDR3 DNA reads TGTGCCAGCAGGCGGGGCCGAGACTACGAGCAGTACTTC. Translated, it gives CASRRGRDYEQYF.

The chain has TRBV6-5 and TRBJ2-3; TRBD2 is a possible D gene (6 bases). The CDR3 consists of 14 residues. Germline lookup yields CDR1 MNHEY and CDR2 SVGAGI. V gave up 2 bases and J gave up 0 bases, with 6 bases separating them. The CDR3 loop is CASSYRGSTDTQYF. CDR3 DNA: TGTGCCAGCAGTTACCGGGGGAGCACAGATACGCAGTATTTT.

There are a few counts of this clone. The chain carries TRBV29-1 and TRBJ2-1; 10 nucleotides align to TRBD2. Looked up from germline, CDR1 is SQVTM and CDR2 is ANQGSEA. V was pared by 4 bases and J by 7 bases, with 10 bases of the junction left unmatched. This CDR3 has 15 amino acids. In DNA, the CDR3 is TGCAGCGTTGTCCCTTCTAGCGGGGGTATAAATGAGCAGTTCTTC. Translated: CSVVPSSGGINEQFF.

The J gene is TRBJ1-6, the V gene TRBV7-2; possibly TRBD1 for D (6 bases). V lost 6 bases and J lost 7, with 13 bases in between. Per germline, CDR1 SGHTA and CDR2 FQGNSA. The CDR3 spans 14 residues. The CDR3 region has the DNA TGTGCCAGCAGACAAACAGGGAGCAATTCACCCCTCCACTTT. Translation: CASRQTGSNSPLHF.

This clone has just a few counts. The CDR3 region has the DNA TGCGCCAGCAGCCAAGAATTGGACAGGTACGCCGAGCAGTTCTTC. Its protein product is CASSQELDRYAEQFF. The chain joins TRBV4-3 to TRBJ2-1; 7 bases fit TRBD1. The CDR3 has 15 amino acids. CDR1 and CDR2 (germline): LGHNA, YSLEER. V shed 0 bases, J shed 10 bases, and the junction held 9 bases outside the gene matches.

This clone occurred once. The rearrangement uses TRBV30 and TRBJ1-3, with unresolved D. CDR1 is GTSNPN, CDR2 SVGIG, per germline (reference sequence). This CDR3 is 13 amino acids long. Trimming pared 5 bases from V and 2 bases from J, leaving 10 bases between. The CDR3 DNA reads TGTGCCTGGGGGTATGGGCCTGGAAACACCATATATTTT. Its translation is CAWGYGPGNTIYF.

The rearrangement uses TRBV6-6 and TRBJ2-1; TRBD2 agrees at 7 bases. This CDR3 is 14 amino acids long. V was clipped by 9 bases and J by 7 bases; unmatched bases: 12. The germline V gene has CDR1 MNHNY and CDR2 SVGAGI (reference sequence). CDR3 in amino acids: CASGGELPRNEQFF. CDR3 sequence (DNA): TGTGCCAGTGGGGGGGAGCTTCCGAGGAATGAGCAGTTCTTC.